The 24 T cell receptor beta chains in this list originate from one sample, sequenced in a study of T cells in women clearing cervical HPV infection. Sequencing was performed with immunoSEQ multiplex PCR; in TCRdb, only in-frame clones are kept and a portion is missing. In total, the table holds around 37,000 clones. Sequenced sample: blood buffy coat. The receptor source for this set is a woman between 18 and 75 years old with a cervical HPV16 infection that either progressed to CIN3+ or cleared (not recorded which).

For this clone: The read terminates 3 residues ahead of where the CDR3 ends, so the germline J gene completes it. The rearrangement uses TRBV5-1 and TRBJ2-7; possible D gene TRBD1, 5 bases. V was shortened by 3 bases and J by 5 bases, with 12 bases between the two germline ends. Germline lookup yields CDR1 SGHRS and CDR2 YFSETQ. The CDR3 sequence is 13 residues long. CDR3 DNA (partial): TGCGCCAGCAGCTCCACCCTAGGGGACGAG. It specifies CASSSTLGDE. The whole CDR3 sequence is CASSSTLGDEQYF.

Note on this clone: The read stops 3 residues short of the end of the CDR3; the missing end is completed from the germline J gene. The rearrangement uses TRBV10-3 and TRBJ2-1; perhaps TRBD2 as D (6 bases). Germline-derived CDR1 and CDR2 are ENHRY and SYGVKD. The CDR3 has 12 amino acids. V was pared by 8 bases and J by 8 bases, with 13 bases between. The covered CDR3 bases are TGTGCCATCCGGACTAATTTCGATGAG. As protein: CAIRTNFDE. From start to end, the CDR3 is CAIRTNFDEQFF.

About this clone: The read halts 3 residues ahead of the CDR3 end, with the missing end drawn from the germline J gene. The chain uses TRBV6-1 and TRBJ1-2; D might be TRBD1 (5 bases). The CDR3 sequence is 14 residues long. Trimming left V 4 bases short and J 5 bases short, with 14 bases between. Germline CDR1 reads MNHNS; CDR2 reads SASEGT. The CDR3 reads CASSVVIGAYGYTF. The covered CDR3 bases are TGTGCCAGCAGTGTAGTAATAGGGGCATATGGC.

In regard to this clone: The missing CDR3 end, 3 residues past where the read stops, is filled in from the germline J gene. The V and J genes are TRBV28 and TRBJ1-2; D is possibly TRBD1 (6 bases). There are 14 residues in the CDR3. The germline CDR1 and CDR2 sequences are MDHEN and SYDVKM. Here the CDR3 reads CASSLGTRTRGYTF. CDR3 DNA (partial): TGTGCCAGCAGTTTAGGGACAAGGACGAGAGGC.

In regard to this clone: The missing CDR3 end, 3 residues past where the read stops, is filled in from the germline J gene. V is TRBV20-1 and J is TRBJ1-6; a possible D gene is TRBD1 (6 bases). Trimming stripped 1 base from V and 5 bases from J, with 12 bases between. This CDR3 has 15 residues. Per the germline V gene, CDR1 is DFQATT and CDR2 is SNEGSKA (reference sequence). The CDR3 loop reads CSARVPGDHNSPLHF. The DNA read from the CDR3 is TGCAGTGCTAGAGTACCAGGGGACCATAATTCACCC.

On this clone: The read terminates 3 residues before the CDR3 end, so the remaining end is supplied by the germline J gene. The genes are TRBV7-2 and TRBJ2-1; 12 positions match TRBD2. The CDR3 is 15 amino acids. Germline CDR1 is SGHTA and CDR2 is FQGNSA. V trimming: 8 bases; J trimming: 7 bases; junction bases outside the gene matches: 9. The sequenced part of the CDR3 DNA is TGTGCCAGCGGTTTACTAGCGGGGGGAAAAAATGAG. This sequence encodes CASGLLAGGKNE. The full CDR3 reads CASGLLAGGKNEQFF.

The CDR3 here is CASSLWEGYGQYF. CDR3 DNA, as far as it was read: TGTGCCAGCAGCTTATGGGAGGGGTACGGT. The chain links TRBV7-2 to TRBJ2-4; 7 nucleotides match TRBD2. Read data end 3 residues before the CDR3 end; the end is taken from the germline J gene. From germline, CDR1 is SGHTA and CDR2 FQGNSA. The CDR3 loop spans 13 amino acids.

With respect to this clone: With the read ending 3 residues before the CDR3 end, the germline J gene is used to fill in that end. This sequence joins TRBV7-6 and TRBJ2-4; weak D call: TRBD2 (5 bases). Germline lookup yields CDR1 SGHVS and CDR2 FNYEAQ. CDR3 length: 13 residues. CDR3 protein: CASSLGTDYGQYF. Incomplete CDR3 DNA: TGTGCCAGCAGCTTGGGTACAGACTATGGT.

Comment on this clone: From the germline J gene comes the end of the CDR3, since the read stops 3 residues before it. The chain has TRBV18 and TRBJ1-2; the D gene is possibly TRBD1 (6 bases). V was pared by 3 bases and J by 1 base, with 15 bases between. There are 16 residues in the CDR3. Germline V gene lookup returns CDR1 KGHSH and CDR2 LQKENI. The covered CDR3 bases are TGTGCCAGCTCACCGGATGCCGGGACATATAACTATGGC. Translated: CASSPDAGTYNYG. The full CDR3 sequence reads CASSPDAGTYNYGYTF.

A note on this clone: Read sequence stops 3 residues before the CDR3 end, and the germline J gene provides the missing end. The rearrangement joins TRBV2 to TRBJ2-4; 7 nucleotides match TRBD1. The CDR3 extends over 13 amino acids. Germline-derived CDR1 and CDR2 are SNHLY and FYNNEI. CDR3 loop: CASSVNRGETQYF. CDR3 DNA (partial): TGTGCCAGCAGCGTAAACAGGGGAGAGACT. The full variable domain, completed using reference TRBV2 and TRBJ2-4, is EPEVTQTPSHQVTQMGQEVILRCVPISNHLYFYWYRQILGQKVEFLVSFYNNEISEKSEIFDDQFSVERPDGSNFTLKIRSTKLEDSAMYFCASSVNRGETQYFGAGTRLSVL.

Worth noting for this clone: The read gets to within 3 residues of the CDR3 end, and the germline J gene fills in the rest. At the DNA level, this CDR3 is encoded by other sequences in the same sample as well. The chain joins TRBV18 to TRBJ1-2, with TRBD1 matching 8 bases. CDR3 length equals 13 residues. J was trimmed by 3 bases and V by 3 bases; bases with no gene match: 0. The germline CDR1 and CDR2 sequences are KGHSH and LQKENI. This chain's CDR3 is CASSPDRDYGYTF. CDR3 DNA, as far as it was read: TGTGCCAGCTCACCGGACAGGGACTATGGC.

Notes on this clone: The read halts 3 residues ahead of the CDR3 end, with the missing end drawn from the germline J gene. The chain joins TRBV7-9 to TRBJ1-6, with D possibly being TRBD1 (5 bases). V was pared by 1 base and J by 8 bases, with 6 bases between. Germline V gene sequence: CDR1 SEHNR, CDR2 FQNEAQ (reference sequence). The CDR3 totals 13 residues. The chain's CDR3 is CASSLGGDSPLHF. The CDR3 bases that were read are TGTGCCAGCAGCTTAGGAGGGGATTCACCC.

On this clone: The read is 3 residues too short to cover the CDR3 end, so that end is filled in from the germline J gene. The genes are TRBV18 and TRBJ2-1, with TRBD2 matching 7 bases. Losses at the gene ends were 3 bases for V and 7 bases for J; bases not matched to a gene: 15. The CDR3 has 17 residues. Germline lookup yields CDR1 KGHSH and CDR2 LQKENI. The CDR3 is CASSPKSGEGPQNEQFF. The CDR3 DNA, read in part, is TGTGCCAGCTCACCCAAATCGGGGGAGGGTCCACAGAATGAG. The full variable domain, its missing parts supplied by reference TRBV18 and TRBJ2-1, is NAGVMQNPRHLVRRRGQEARLRCSPMKGHSHVYWYRQLPEEGLKFMVYLQKENIIDESGMPKERFSAEFPKEGPSILRIQQVVRGDSAAYFCASSPKSGEGPQNEQFFGPGTRLTVL.

Concerning this clone: Read coverage stops 3 residues before the CDR3 terminus; the germline J gene supplies the remainder. The chain joins TRBV5-4 to TRBJ1-4, with 8 bases aligning to TRBD1. The J segment lost 8 bases and the V segment lost 4 bases, leaving 7 bases of the junction unmatched. Germline values: CDR1 SGHNT, CDR2 YYREEE (reference sequence). The CDR3 covers 14 residues. The CDR3 region is CASSPGGPWEKLFF. The part of the CDR3 DNA that was read is TGTGCCAGCAGCCCAGGGGGCCCTTGGGAAAAA.

CDR3 region: CASSIDRGTGELFF. CDR3 bases read: TGTGCCAGTAGTATAGATCGGGGAACCGGGGAG. This sequence joins TRBV19 and TRBJ2-2, with D possibly TRBD2 on 5 matching bases. The read halts 3 residues ahead of the CDR3 end, with the missing end drawn from the germline J gene. Between the trimmed V and J ends, which lost 0 bases and 5 bases, there was a span of 7 bases. Looked up from germline, CDR1 is LNHDA and CDR2 is SQIVND (reference sequence). CDR3 size: 14 residues.

Regarding this clone: The read comes to an end 3 residues before the CDR3 does, leaving the germline J gene to fill in the end. This rearrangement joins TRBV7-9 to TRBJ1-2; D is possibly TRBD1 (5 bases). Germline V gene sequence: CDR1 SEHNR, CDR2 FQNEAQ (reference sequence). The CDR3 has 15 amino acids. Partial CDR3 DNA: TGTGCCAGCAGTCCAGCCGGGACTAAATACAATGAC. This translates into CASSPAGTKYND. The CDR3, in full, reads CASSPAGTKYNDYTF.

Details on this clone: The read terminates 3 residues ahead of where the CDR3 ends, so the germline J gene completes it. The V gene is TRBV7-7, the J gene TRBJ1-1; D unresolved. The CDR3 totals 13 residues. From germline, CDR1 is SSHAT and CDR2 FNYEAQ (reference sequence). CDR3 amino acids: CASSPMLAETAFF. CDR3 DNA, as far as it was read: TGTGCCAGCAGCCCGATGTTGGCGGAGACA.

Concerning this clone itself: The CDR3 goes on 3 residues after the read ends, and that part is filled in from the germline J gene. The chain joins TRBV5-1 to TRBJ2-1, with D possibly being TRBD1 (6 bases). This CDR3 is built from 14 residues. Germline CDR1 is SGHRS and CDR2 is YFSETQ. V shed 7 bases and J shed 2 bases, with 13 bases lying between them. The CDR3 bases that were read are TGCGCCAGCGAACAGGGACCACCCTACAATGAG. As protein: CASEQGPPYNE. The entire CDR3 protein is CASEQGPPYNEQFF.

Points on this clone: From the germline J gene comes the end of the CDR3, since the read stops 3 residues before it. The genes are TRBV19 and TRBJ2-5; the D gene is possibly TRBD2 (6 bases). The CDR3 totals 13 residues. Trimming shortened V by 7 bases and J by 5 bases, and 14 bases separated the two germline ends. The germline gives CDR1 LNHDA, CDR2 SQIVND (reference sequence). The CDR3 reads CASTRGRGETQYF. The covered CDR3 bases are TGTGCCAGTACCCGGGGACGGGGGGAGACC.

Concerning this clone: The read ends 3 residues early relative to the CDR3; the germline J gene fills the gap. The chain uses TRBV2 and TRBJ2-3; D unclear. This CDR3 spans 14 amino acids. Germline V gene sequence: CDR1 SNHLY, CDR2 FYNNEI. The CDR3 sequence: CASSATRLQETQYF. The sequenced part of the CDR3 DNA is TGTGCCAGCAGTGCGACTCGACTCCAAGAGACG.

About this clone itself: The read comes to an end 3 residues before the CDR3 does, leaving the germline J gene to fill in the end. The chain joins TRBV20-1 to TRBJ1-1; TRBD1 is a possible D gene (5 bases). Germline V gives CDR1 DFQATT, CDR2 SNEGSKA (reference sequence). CDR3 length: 14 amino acids. The V gene lost 6 bases and the J gene lost 5 bases, with 19 bases spanning the gap. CDR3 protein: CSAAQGGGGTEAFF. The DNA read from the CDR3 is TGCAGTGCGGCGCAGGGAGGAGGAGGGACTGAA.

About this clone itself: The CDR3 is cut off 3 residues early in the read; its end comes from the germline J gene. This sequence joins TRBV7-6 and TRBJ2-7; 9 nucleotides match TRBD1. The V gene's germline CDR1 is SGHVS and CDR2 FNYEAQ. The trim removed 5 bases at V and 6 bases at J, leaving 11 bases unmatched. The CDR3 has 15 residues. CDR3 DNA (partial): TGTGCCAGCAGCCCAATCACCGGGACAGGGATCGAG. This encodes CASSPITGTGIE. The entire CDR3 is CASSPITGTGIEQYF.

As for this clone: The read falls 3 residues short of the CDR3 end, and the missing part is taken from the germline J gene. This chain links TRBV20-1 with TRBJ2-3; tentative D call: TRBD2 (7 bases). V dropped 0 bases and J dropped 6 bases, with 16 bases sitting between them. Germline assignment: CDR1 DFQATT and CDR2 SNEGSKA (reference sequence). The length of the CDR3 is 15 residues. The CDR3 spells CSARDLGRGGDTQYF. The CDR3 bases that were read are TGCAGTGCTAGAGATCTTGGCAGGGGAGGGGATACG.

A remark on this clone: The read terminates 3 residues ahead of where the CDR3 ends, so the germline J gene completes it. J is TRBJ2-7 and V is TRBV7-9, with 9 nucleotides matching TRBD2. Trimming removed 1 base from V and 4 bases from J; junction bases left unmatched: 5. The CDR3 spans 15 residues. Germline CDR1 is SEHNR and CDR2 is FQNEAQ (reference sequence). CDR3 sequence reads: CASSLGGGRAYEQYF. The CDR3 DNA, read in part, is TGTGCCAGCAGCTTAGGAGGCGGGAGGGCGTACGAG.